These 15 T cell receptor beta chains came from one sample sequenced in a study of T cells in Graves' hyperthyroidism and ophthalmopathy. RNA transcripts yielded amplified TCR beta CDR3 regions. HTBI primers drove first-round RT-PCR of the TCR CDR3. Via MiXCR, TCRdb re-called the multiplex PCR reads, giving one row per CDR3 protein. The sample has 350,000 to 400,000 distinct CDR3 sequences; approximately 15% are singletons. Specimen: blood. All receptors derive from a woman aged 55-70 years with Graves' hyperthyroidism.

This clonotype came up many times. The chain links TRBV11-2 to TRBJ2-1; a weak D match, TRBD2 (5 bases). CDR1 and CDR2 (germline): SGHAT, FQNNGV. This CDR3 is built from 18 residues. The germline V and J ends were trimmed by 2 bases and 0 bases, with 17 bases remaining between them. In nucleotides, the CDR3 is TGTGCCAGCAGCTTATCGGGGAGCGCGAGAAGCTCCTACAATGAGCAGTTCTTC. This encodes CASSLSGSARSSYNEQFF.

In this sample, this clonotype turned up a few times. V gene TRBV30 combines with J gene TRBJ2-4, with TRBD1 identical over 8 bases. Germline CDR1 and CDR2: GTSNPN and SVGIG (reference sequence). The ends lost 1 base at V and 9 bases at J; junction bases unmatched: 11. CDR3 length equals 15 residues. The CDR3 spells CAWSETGTGLIIQYF. The CDR3 region has the DNA TGTGCCTGGAGTGAGACCGGGACAGGCCTGATCATTCAGTACTTC.

This clonotype was recorded at least ten times. The genes are TRBV24-1 and TRBJ1-1; 8 bases agree with TRBD1. The CDR3 is 16 residues long. Trimming cost V 4 bases and J 3 bases; bases outside gene matches: 9. Per the germline V gene, CDR1 is KGHDR and CDR2 is SFDVKD. The CDR3 bases are TGTGCCACCAGTGACCTCCGGGACAGGCTCGACACTGAAGCTTTCTTT. Protein: CATSDLRDRLDTEAFF.

This clonotype has a handful of counts. The chain links TRBV9 to TRBJ2-1, with 9 bases identical to TRBD2. Trimming cost V 4 bases and J 5 bases; bases outside gene matches: 10. The CDR3 is 16 residues long. Germline CDR1 is SGDLS and CDR2 is YYNGEE. The CDR3 loop reads CASSSPWLAGHNEQFF. The CDR3 DNA reads TGTGCCAGCAGCTCCCCCTGGCTAGCGGGGCACAATGAGCAGTTCTTC.

This clonotype was recorded many times. This chain uses TRBV28 with TRBJ2-1; D is possibly TRBD2 (5 bases). This CDR3 has 16 amino acids. Trimming left V 3 bases short and J 1 base short, with 13 bases between. Germline V gene sequence: CDR1 MDHEN, CDR2 SYDVKM. DNA of the CDR3: TGTGCCAGCAGTTTCGCCCCGGGATGGTCCTACAATGAGCAGTTCTTC. Amino acid sequence: CASSFAPGWSYNEQFF.

With regard to this clonotype: This clone may be a read error of a much larger clone one base away. This chain links TRBV13 with TRBJ2-4; TRBD2 might be the D (5 bases). Trimming removed 5 bases at V and 1 base at J, with 18 bases between. Germline V gene data show CDR1 as PRHDT and CDR2 as FYEKMQ (reference sequence). CDR3 length equals 17 residues. CDR3 protein: CASSVSFGSGAKNIQYF. In DNA form, the CDR3 reads TGTGCCAGCAGCGTGAGCTTTGGATCGGGGGCCAAAAACATTCAGTACTTC.

The chain links TRBV19 to TRBJ1-5, with a possible D match to TRBD1 (5 bases). From germline, CDR1 is LNHDA and CDR2 SQIVND (reference sequence). Trimming took off 3 bases at V and 4 bases at J, with 7 bases between the two ends. The length of the CDR3 is 13 residues. The CDR3 DNA reads as TGTGCCAGTAGTATTGGGGGGAATCAGCCCCAGCATTTT. Its translation is CASSIGGNQPQHF.

This clonotype was counted many times. The J gene is TRBJ2-3, the V gene TRBV29-1; D might be TRBD1 (6 bases). This CDR3 region has 12 residues. Germline V gene data show CDR1 as SQVTM and CDR2 as ANQGSEA. CDR3 DNA sequence: TGCACAGGGGCTCGAGGCACAGATACGCAGTATTTT. It is translated as CTGARGTDTQYF.

This clonotype was seen repeatedly, ten times or more. The V call is TRBV4-1, the J call TRBJ2-1; 8 bases map to TRBD2. Per the germline V gene, CDR1 is MGHRA and CDR2 is YSYEKL. V was pared by 4 bases and J by 5 bases, with 7 bases of the junction left unmatched. CDR3 length: 15 amino acids. CDR3 coding DNA: TGCGCCAGCAGCCCCCCCGGGAGGGCCAACAATGAGCAGTTCTTC. Its protein is CASSPPGRANNEQFF.

The chain is built from TRBV7-2 and TRBJ2-3, with a tentative D call TRBD2 (6 bases). The germline V gene encodes CDR1 SGHTA and CDR2 FQGNSA. The CDR3 has 13 amino acids. Trimming removed 3 bases from V and 4 bases from J, with 8 bases in between. CDR3 protein: CASSFRGSDTQYF. The DNA of the CDR3 is TGTGCCAGCAGCTTCCGGGGGTCAGATACGCAGTATTTT. The entire variable domain, with the rest obtained from reference TRBV7-2 and TRBJ2-3, is as follows: GAGVSQSPSNKVTEKGKDVELRCDPISGHTALYWYRQSLGQGLEFLIYFQGNSAPDKSGLPSDRFSAERTGGSVSTLTIQRTQQEDSAVYLCASSFRGSDTQYFGPGTRLTVL.

This clonotype occurred many times. This chain joins TRBV20-1 and TRBJ2-7, with D possibly TRBD2 on 6 matching bases. The V end was cut by 6 bases, the J end by 4 bases, with 10 bases between. The CDR3 runs to 11 residues. Germline loops: CDR1 DFQATT, CDR2 SNEGSKA (reference sequence). Written as DNA, the CDR3 is TGCAGTGCGGAGCGGGTTTACGAGCAGTACTTC. Translated, it gives CSAERVYEQYF.

This clonotype has only a few counts. The chain joins TRBV19 to TRBJ2-7; the D gene is possibly TRBD1 (5 bases). Germline loops: CDR1 LNHDA, CDR2 SQIVND (reference sequence). Trimming removed 1 base from V and 1 base from J, with 17 bases in between. The CDR3 has 17 amino acids. Here the CDR3 reads CASSIVWAAGSSYEQYF. In DNA, the CDR3 is TGTGCCAGTAGTATAGTCTGGGCGGCAGGGTCGTCCTACGAGCAGTACTTC.

This clonotype was counted ten times or more. The chain has TRBV5-6 and TRBJ2-4; possibly TRBD2 for D (6 bases). In germline, CDR1 is SGHDT, CDR2 YYEEEE. The V and J ends lost 4 bases and 8 bases respectively, with 19 bases between them. The CDR3 sequence is 15 residues long. The CDR3 DNA is TGTGCCAGCAGCCCGGCTACGGGACTTCGAGACATTCAGTACTTC. Its translation: CASSPATGLRDIQYF.

This clonotype occurred a few times. The CDR3 loop is CASSIRQALSGYEQYF. The DNA of the CDR3 is TGTGCCAGCAGTATCCGACAGGCACTTTCGGGGTACGAGCAGTACTTC. This chain joins TRBV2 and TRBJ2-7, with D possibly matching TRBD1 (6 bases). This CDR3 has 16 residues. Germline CDR1 SNHLY, CDR2 FYNNEI. V was pared by 5 bases and J by 4 bases, with 21 bases between. The variable domain in full, completed from reference TRBV2 and TRBJ2-7, reads EPEVTQTPSHQVTQMGQEVILRCVPISNHLYFYWYRQILGQKVEFLVSFYNNEISEKSEIFDDQFSVERPDGSNFTLKIRSTKLEDSAMYFCASSIRQALSGYEQYFGPGTRLTVT.

In this sample, this clonotype turned up once. The junction departs from germline at one end; a sequencing error may be responsible. The CDR3 loop is CASTRTGTSYEQYF. The CDR3 region has the DNA TGTGCCAGCACCCGCACCGGGACCTCCTACGAGCAGTACTTC. This sequence joins TRBV5-1 and TRBJ2-7, with D tentatively TRBD1 or TRBD2 (5 bases each). The CDR3 has 14 amino acids. Germline-derived CDR1 and CDR2 are SGHRS and YFSETQ.